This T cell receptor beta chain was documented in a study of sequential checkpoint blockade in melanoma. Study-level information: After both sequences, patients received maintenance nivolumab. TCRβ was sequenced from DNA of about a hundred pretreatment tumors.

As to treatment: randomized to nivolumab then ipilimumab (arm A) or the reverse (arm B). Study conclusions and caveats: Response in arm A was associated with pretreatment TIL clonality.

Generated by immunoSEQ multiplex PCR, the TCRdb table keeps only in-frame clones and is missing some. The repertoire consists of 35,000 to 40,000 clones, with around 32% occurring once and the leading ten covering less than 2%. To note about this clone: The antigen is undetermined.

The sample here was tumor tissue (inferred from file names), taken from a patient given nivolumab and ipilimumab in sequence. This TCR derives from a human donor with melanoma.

CDR3 sequence: CASSLGDSLTYEQYF. CDR3 DNA: TGCGCCAGCAGCTTGGGGGACAGCCTCACCTACGAGCAGTACTTC. The gene calls are TRBV5-1 and TRBJ2-7; TRBD1 matches at 7 bases. V trimming: 0 bases; J trimming: 2 bases; junction bases outside the gene matches: 5. Germline V gives CDR1 SGHRS, CDR2 YFSETQ. CDR3 length: 15 residues.